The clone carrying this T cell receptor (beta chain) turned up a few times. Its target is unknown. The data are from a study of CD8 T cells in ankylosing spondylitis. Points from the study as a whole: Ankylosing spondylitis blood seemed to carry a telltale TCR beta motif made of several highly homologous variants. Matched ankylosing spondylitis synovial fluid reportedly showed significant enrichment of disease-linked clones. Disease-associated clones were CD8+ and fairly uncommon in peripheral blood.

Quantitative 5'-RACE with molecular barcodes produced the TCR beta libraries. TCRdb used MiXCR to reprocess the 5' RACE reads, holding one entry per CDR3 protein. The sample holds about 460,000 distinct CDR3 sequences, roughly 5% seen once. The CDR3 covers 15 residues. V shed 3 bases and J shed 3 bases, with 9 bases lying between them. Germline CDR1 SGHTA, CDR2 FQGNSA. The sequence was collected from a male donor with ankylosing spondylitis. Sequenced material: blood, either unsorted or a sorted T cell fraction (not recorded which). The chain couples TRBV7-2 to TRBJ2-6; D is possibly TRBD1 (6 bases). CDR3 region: CASSLQGRGANVLTF. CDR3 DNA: TGTGCCAGCAGCTTGCAGGGGCGTGGGGCCAACGTCCTGACTTTC.